This TCR beta chain comes out of a study of blood T cell repertoires in COVID-19. The overall study: The study drew acute and convalescent COVID-19 samples from the United States, Italy and Spain. Sources were T cells, B-cell-depleted T cells, or PBMCs; the material itself was cDNA or gDNA.

The authors' processing: Cell counts per sample came from amplifying reference gene primers. Sequencing used immunoSEQ multiplex PCR; TCRdb keeps in-frame clones, though not all of them. That table furnishes V, J and clone size, whereas the DNA furnished D and trimming. The sample shows 55,000 to 80,000 clones, about 80% of them seen only once. The CDR3 is 12 amino acids. Looked up from germline, CDR1 is MDHEN and CDR2 is SYDVKM. Trimming removed 2 bases from V and 8 bases from J, with 7 bases in between. The receptor's source is a man aged 65 to 79 with acute or convalescent COVID-19. The sequenced sample consisted of peripheral blood. The chain has TRBV28 and TRBJ1-3; tentative D call: TRBD1 (5 bases). Here the CDR3 reads CASSLKGHTIYF. CDR3 DNA sequence: TGTGCCAGCAGTTTAAAGGGGCACACCATATATTTT.